The 15 T cell receptor beta chains listed next were all sequenced from one sample in a study of blood T cell repertoires in COVID-19. Profiling relied on immunoSEQ multiplex PCR, and the TCRdb table lists in-frame clones only, not all of them. Altogether around 200,000 clones are present, more than 75% being singletons, with the ten largest covering 1.5% to 2%. Sequencing was done on a sample of peripheral blood. The source is a man aged 35-49 years with active or convalescent COVID-19.

The CDR3 sequence is CASSNQVSTEAFF. The CDR3 region has the DNA TGTGCCAGTAGTAACCAGGTTTCCACTGAAGCTTTCTTT. The gene calls are TRBV19 and TRBJ1-1; D is undetermined. This CDR3 comprises 13 residues. CDR1 LNHDA and CDR2 SQIVND come from the germline V gene (reference sequence). The germline V and J ends were trimmed by 4 bases and 4 bases, with 10 bases remaining between them.

This chain uses TRBV7-2 with TRBJ1-1, with 8 bases lining up with TRBD1. V shed 5 bases, J shed 6 bases, and the junction held 8 bases outside the gene matches. The CDR3 is 14 amino acids. In germline, CDR1 is SGHTA, CDR2 FQGNSA. CDR3 sequence: CASSPGQGYPEAFF. The CDR3 DNA sequence: TGTGCCAGCAGCCCCGGACAGGGTTACCCTGAAGCTTTCTTT.

The genes are TRBV19 and TRBJ1-2, with D maybe TRBD1 (5 bases). This CDR3 is built from 11 residues. The germline gives CDR1 LNHDA, CDR2 SQIVND (reference sequence). V was trimmed by 9 bases and J by 5 bases, leaving 10 bases between them. CDR3 loop: CASSGYYGYTF. CDR3 nucleotide sequence: TGTGCCAGCTCAGGGTATTATGGCTACACCTTC.

The chain has TRBV7-3 and TRBJ2-2; TRBD1 agrees at 8 bases. CDR1 and CDR2 (germline): SGHTA, FQGTGA. V lost 5 bases to trimming and J lost 7 bases; unmatched junction nucleotides: 6. The CDR3 spans 14 residues. This CDR3 reads CASSRQGFNGELFF. In nucleotides, the CDR3 is TGTGCCAGCAGCCGACAGGGGTTTAACGGGGAGCTGTTTTTT.

As concerns this clone: One end of the junction fails to match germline, which may point to a read error. The chain joins TRBV27 to TRBJ1-1, with 8 bases lining up with TRBD1. The V gene's germline CDR1 is MNHEY and CDR2 SMNVEV (reference sequence). CDR3 length equals 12 residues. The CDR3 protein is CASSLRDRNETF. CDR3 DNA sequence: TGTGCCAGCAGTCTCCGGGACAGGAATGAAACATTT.

This chain connects TRBV6-5 to TRBJ1-1; 7 bases line up with TRBD1. J was trimmed by 11 bases and V by 8 bases; bases with no gene match: 8. The CDR3 is made up of 11 amino acids. Germline-derived CDR1 and CDR2 are MNHEY and SVGAGI. CDR3: CASGATGTAFF. The CDR3 DNA reads as TGTGCCAGCGGAGCGACAGGGACGGCTTTCTTT.

The chain combines TRBV28 with TRBJ1-2, with D possibly being TRBD1 (5 bases). Trimming pared 2 bases from V and 2 bases from J, leaving 12 bases between. This CDR3 has 15 residues. Germline V CDR1 and CDR2: MDHEN, SYDVKM. CDR3 DNA: TGTGCCAGCAGTTTACACTCACAGGCCAACTATGGCTACACCTTC. It codes for CASSLHSQANYGYTF.

V is TRBV9 and J is TRBJ1-2, with a tentative D call TRBD1 (5 bases). V dropped 0 bases and J dropped 6 bases, with 21 bases sitting between them. Per germline, CDR1 SGDLS and CDR2 YYNGEE. This CDR3 has 17 amino acids. In DNA form, the CDR3 reads TGTGCCAGCAGCGTAGGGGCCCCGGCAGGGCATGTTCATGGCTACACCTTC. Protein: CASSVGAPAGHVHGYTF. The full variable domain, in which reference TRBV9 and TRBJ1-2 provide the parts outside the CDR3, is DSGVTQTPKHLITATGQRVTLRCSPRSGDLSVYWYQQSLDQGLQFLIQYYNGEERAKGNILERFSAQQFPDLHSELNLSSLELGDSALYFCASSVGAPAGHVHGYTFGSGTRLTVV.

The chain is built from TRBV28 and TRBJ2-1, with 7 bases fitting TRBD1. The CDR3 has 14 amino acids. After removal of 5 bases from V and 6 bases from J, the junction contained 7 bases not matched to a gene. Per the germline V gene, CDR1 is MDHEN and CDR2 is SYDVKM. In DNA form, the CDR3 reads TGTGCCAGCAGTCGTCAGGGGGTTTTCAATGAGCAGTTCTTC. Translation: CASSRQGVFNEQFF.

Only a few counts were recorded for this clone. The chain joins TRBV9 to TRBJ1-1; 8 bases agree with TRBD1. V dropped 6 bases and J dropped 4; count of bases not matched to a gene: 11. Germline lookup yields CDR1 SGDLS and CDR2 YYNGEE. CDR3 length: 15 amino acids. The CDR3 DNA is TGTGCCAGCAACGGACAGGGTGATTGGAGCACTGAAGCTTTCTTT. The encoded protein is CASNGQGDWSTEAFF.

The V and J genes are TRBV5-1 and TRBJ2-3; 7 positions match TRBD2. The V and J ends lost 5 bases and 5 bases, in that order; junction bases with no gene match: 5. The germline CDR1 and CDR2 sequences are SGHRS and YFSETQ. This CDR3 spans 13 amino acids. CDR3 protein: CASSERDGDTQYF. CDR3 nucleotide sequence: TGCGCCAGCAGTGAGCGGGACGGAGATACGCAGTATTTT. Filled out from reference TRBV5-1 and TRBJ2-3, the complete variable domain reads KAGVTQTPRYLIKTRGQQVTLSCSPISGHRSVSWYQQTPGQGLQFLFEYFSETQRNKGNFPGRFSGRQFSNSRSEMNVSTLELGDSALYLCASSERDGDTQYFGPGTRLTVL.

This sequence joins TRBV7-9 and TRBJ1-2, with 9 bases matching TRBD1. The CDR3 runs 16 residues. The ends lost 2 bases at V and 7 bases at J; junction bases unmatched: 11. Germline V gene data show CDR1 as SEHNR and CDR2 as FQNEAQ (reference sequence). In DNA form, the CDR3 reads TGTGCCAGCAGCTTATATAGGACAGGGGTTGACGGTGGCTACACCTTC. Protein: CASSLYRTGVDGGYTF.

The V call is TRBV9, the J call TRBJ1-1, with TRBD1 matching 8 bases. The CDR3 consists of 18 residues. Germline values: CDR1 SGDLS, CDR2 YYNGEE. Unmatched junction bases numbered 14, after V lost 2 bases and J lost 2 bases. In nucleotides, the CDR3 is TGTGCCAGCAGCGTGAGGGCCCTCAACAGGGGGGTTAACACTGAAGCTTTCTTT. Its protein product is CASSVRALNRGVNTEAFF.

The chain joins TRBV4-1 to TRBJ1-1; 8 positions match TRBD1. The CDR3 contains 15 residues. Per the germline V gene, CDR1 is MGHRA and CDR2 is YSYEKL. The ends lost 3 bases at V and 1 base at J; junction bases unmatched: 4. DNA for the CDR3: TGCGCCAGCAGCCATCCAGGACAGGGGAACACTGAAGCTTTCTTT. It yields the protein CASSHPGQGNTEAFF.

This chain links TRBV6-1 with TRBJ2-5; D not certain. Trimming removed 2 bases from V and 2 bases from J, with 6 bases in between. Germline-derived CDR1 and CDR2 are MNHNS and SASEGT. The CDR3 runs 13 residues. CDR3 sequence (DNA): TGTGCCAGCAGTGAAACTACACAAGAGACCCAGTACTTC. This sequence encodes CASSETTQETQYF.